This T cell receptor beta chain came from a study of spatial heterogeneity in lung cancer. Study-level background: Detection consistently yielded more beta chains than alpha chains. Every unique TCR and UMI combination, on average, appeared more than ten times in raw reads.

The CDR3 sequence is 13 residues long. Trimming removed 5 bases from V and 1 base from J, with 8 bases in between. CDR1 and CDR2 from the germline V gene are SGHVS and FNYEAQ. This clonotype appeared many times. Indicated time point: sample taken at primary tumor resection. The authors sequenced whole RNA from tumor, nontumor lung or frozen PBMC without sorting. In the library, each TCR cDNA molecule bore its own unique molecular identifier. One entry per CDR3 protein, called by TCRdb with MiXCR from the 5' RACE reads. The sample has tens of thousands of distinct CDR3 sequences; around 4.5% are singletons.

The TCR originated in a male donor with early-stage non-small cell lung cancer. The V and J genes are TRBV7-6 and TRBJ2-5; tentative D call: TRBD1 (5 bases). The source material was PBMCs, sampled at surgery. DNA for the CDR3: TGTGCCAGCAGCCAGGGTACCCAAGAGACCCAGTACTTC. Protein: CASSQGTQETQYF.